The rows below give T cell receptor beta chains drawn from one sample of a study of T cell clonotyping in hematopoietic cell transplantation. TCRdb keeps only in-frame clones here, not all; method: immunoSEQ multiplex PCR. The data show approximately 28,000 clones, around 83% seen once. The starting material was peripheral blood mononuclear cells, obtained before stem cell transplant. These receptors came from a woman aged 55 to 70 with acute myeloid leukemia. Some clones in this sample may be carry-over from other donors' samples. Both conserved end residues are trimmed from each CDR3.

v_call	j_call	cdr3_aa
TRBV6-1	TRBJ1-4	ASSQGRRTEKLF
TRBV28	TRBJ2-1	ASSLLVAGTYNEQF
TRBV5-4	TRBJ2-7	ASSLDRDGEQY
TRBV9	TRBJ1-4	ASSVEVVDEKLF
TRBV19	TRBJ1-2	ASSSDYGYT
TRBV29-1	TRBJ2-7	SVGANPYEQY
TRBV7-3	TRBJ1-2	ASSSSPTGTAN
TRBV21-1	TRBJ1-5	ASSLQQGSNQPQH
TRBV28	TRBJ1-3	ASSRPGYQSSGNTIY
TRBV5-5	TRBJ2-1	ASSAMTSGGHNEQF
TRBV5-6	TRBJ2-7	ASSLVSSAIYEQY
TRBV19	TRBJ2-2	ASRKKNTGELF
TRBV19	TRBJ2-7	ARAAWGGSGEQY
TRBV19	TRBJ2-1	ASSIRLAYNEQF
TRBV15	TRBJ1-5	ATSIHRGDLPQH
TRBV6-5	TRBJ2-7	ASTLTSGGSYEQY
TRBV5-3	TRBJ2-7	ARSSPPGYNWCEQY
TRBV15	TRBJ2-4	ATSRAADYQY
TRBV9	TRBJ1-2	ASSVREDYGYT
TRBV5-7	TRBJ2-7	ASSLAAPRYEQY
TRBV10-3	TRBJ2-5	AIRRGQADNTQY
TRBV19	TRBJ1-1	ASSIQPTGDTEAF
TRBV6-1	TRBJ1-6	ASSGGAENSPLH
TRBV5-6	TRBJ2-1	ASSGGLNNEQF
TRBV6-1	TRBJ1-4	ASSEGQGAEKLF
TRBV10-3	TRBJ2-1	AISAYDNEQF
TRBV25-1	TRBJ1-1	ASSGRQGATEAF
TRBV18	TRBJ1-5	ASSPRTGSGHQPQH
TRBV5-1	TRBJ1-2	ASSQLTGSGGYT
TRBV6-5	TRBJ1-2	ASSYSGGQKGYT
TRBV27	TRBJ2-7	ASSSIWELAGTYEQY
TRBV11-1	TRBJ2-2	ASSPGQGANTGELF